This T cell receptor beta chain originates from a study of response to subunit inactivated influenza vaccine. Findings and caveats of the study: Authors suggested few new T cells are recruited by each seasonal influenza vaccination.

TCRdb re-derived calls from the RT-PCR reads in MiXCR, one entry per CDR3 protein. The top ten clones hold 10% to 15% of a sample with about half a million distinct CDR3 sequences, 7.6% of them seen once. This CDR3 is built from 13 residues. Per the germline V gene, CDR1 is SGHDT and CDR2 is YYEEEE. Trimming pared 5 bases from V and 7 bases from J, leaving 12 bases between. Turning to this clonotype: Its target is not known.

Here the sequenced sample was PBMCs from blood, taken less than 30 months after vaccination. The receptor's source is a man aged 50 to 75 who received an inactivated influenza vaccine. J is TRBJ2-2 and V is TRBV5-6; D is tentatively TRBD1 or TRBD2 (5 bases each). DNA for the CDR3: TGTGCCAGCAGGAGAGGGGTAGTCGGGGAGCTGTTTTTT. Protein product: CASRRGVVGELFF.